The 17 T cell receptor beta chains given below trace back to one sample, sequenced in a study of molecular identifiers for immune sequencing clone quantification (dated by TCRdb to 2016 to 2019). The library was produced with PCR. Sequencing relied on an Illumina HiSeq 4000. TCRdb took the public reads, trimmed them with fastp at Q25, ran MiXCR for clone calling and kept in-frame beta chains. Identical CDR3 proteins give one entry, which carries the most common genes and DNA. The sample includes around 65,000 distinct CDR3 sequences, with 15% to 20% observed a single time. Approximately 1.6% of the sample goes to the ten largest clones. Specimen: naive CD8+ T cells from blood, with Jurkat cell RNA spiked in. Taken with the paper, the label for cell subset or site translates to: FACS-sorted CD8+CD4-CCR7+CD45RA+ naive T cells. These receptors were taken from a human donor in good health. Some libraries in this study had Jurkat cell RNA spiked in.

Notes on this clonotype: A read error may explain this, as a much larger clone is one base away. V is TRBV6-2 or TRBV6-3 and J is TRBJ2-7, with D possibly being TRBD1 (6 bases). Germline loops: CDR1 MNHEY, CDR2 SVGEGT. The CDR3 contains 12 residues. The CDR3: CASAPGVYERYF. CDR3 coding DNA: TGTGCCAGCGCCCCAGGGGTCTACGAGCGGTACTTC.

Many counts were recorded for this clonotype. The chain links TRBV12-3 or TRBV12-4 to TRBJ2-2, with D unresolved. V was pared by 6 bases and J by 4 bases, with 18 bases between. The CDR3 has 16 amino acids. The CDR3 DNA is TGTGCCAGCAGGACTCCCGAAGGTTTTGTCACCGGGGAGCTGTTTTTT. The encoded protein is CASRTPEGFVTGELFF.

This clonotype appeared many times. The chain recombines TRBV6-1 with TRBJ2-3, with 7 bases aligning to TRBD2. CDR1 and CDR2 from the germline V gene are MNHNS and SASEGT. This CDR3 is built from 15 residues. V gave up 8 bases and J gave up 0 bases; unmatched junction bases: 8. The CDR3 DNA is TGTGCCAGCCCCCAGGGCGGGGGTAGCACAGATACGCAGTATTTT. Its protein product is CASPQGGGSTDTQYF.

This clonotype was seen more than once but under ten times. CDR3 in amino acids: CAWRRATNEQFF. The CDR3 DNA reads TGTGCCTGGAGGCGGGCCACCAATGAGCAGTTCTTC. The V call is TRBV30, the J call TRBJ2-1; a possible D gene is TRBD2 (5 bases). Trimming took off 3 bases at V and 6 bases at J, with 9 bases between the two ends. There are 12 residues in the CDR3. Germline V gene sequence: CDR1 GTSNPN, CDR2 SVGIG (reference sequence).

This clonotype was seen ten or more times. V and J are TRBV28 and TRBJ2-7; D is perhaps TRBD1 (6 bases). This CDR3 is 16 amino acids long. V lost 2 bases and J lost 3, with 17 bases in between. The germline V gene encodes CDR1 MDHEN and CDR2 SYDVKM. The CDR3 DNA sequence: TGTGCCAGCAGTTTAGAGGGGGTGACGGGTTACTACGAGCAGTACTTC. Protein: CASSLEGVTGYYEQYF.

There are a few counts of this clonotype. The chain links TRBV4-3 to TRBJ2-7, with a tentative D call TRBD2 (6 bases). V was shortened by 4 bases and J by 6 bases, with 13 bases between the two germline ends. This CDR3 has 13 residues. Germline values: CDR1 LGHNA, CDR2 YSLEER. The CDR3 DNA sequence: TGCGCCAGCAGCCGAGGGCCCGGGAGCGAGCAGTACTTC. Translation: CASSRGPGSEQYF.

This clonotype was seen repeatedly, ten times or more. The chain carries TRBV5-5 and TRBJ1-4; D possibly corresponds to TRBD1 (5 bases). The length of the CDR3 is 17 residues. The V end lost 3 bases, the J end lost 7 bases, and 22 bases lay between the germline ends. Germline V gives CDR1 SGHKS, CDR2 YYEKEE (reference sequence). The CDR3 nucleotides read TGTGCCAGCAGCTCGTCAGGGCGCTCCGGGCTGGGTGAAAAACTGTTTTTT. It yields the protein CASSSSGRSGLGEKLFF.

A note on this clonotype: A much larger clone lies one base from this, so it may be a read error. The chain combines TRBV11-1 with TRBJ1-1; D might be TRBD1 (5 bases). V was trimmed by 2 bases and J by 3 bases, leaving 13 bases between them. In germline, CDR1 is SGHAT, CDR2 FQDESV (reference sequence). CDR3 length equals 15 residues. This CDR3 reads CASSLREGMDTEAFF. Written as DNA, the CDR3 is TGTGCCAGCAGCTTAAGGGAGGGGATGGACACTGAAGCTTTCTTT. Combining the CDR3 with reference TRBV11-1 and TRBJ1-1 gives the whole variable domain EAEVAQSPRYKITEKSQAVAFWCDPISGHATLYWYRQILGQGPELLVQFQDESVVDDSQLPKDRFSAERLKGVDSTLKIQPAELGDSAMYLCASSLREGMDTEAFFGQGTRLTVV.

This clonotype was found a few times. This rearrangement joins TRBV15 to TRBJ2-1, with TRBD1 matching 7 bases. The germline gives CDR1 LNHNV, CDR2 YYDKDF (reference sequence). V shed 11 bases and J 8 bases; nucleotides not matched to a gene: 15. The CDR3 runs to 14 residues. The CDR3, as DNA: TGTGCCGCCAACCCGGGGACAGCTAACGATGAGCAGTTCTTC. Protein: CAANPGTANDEQFF.

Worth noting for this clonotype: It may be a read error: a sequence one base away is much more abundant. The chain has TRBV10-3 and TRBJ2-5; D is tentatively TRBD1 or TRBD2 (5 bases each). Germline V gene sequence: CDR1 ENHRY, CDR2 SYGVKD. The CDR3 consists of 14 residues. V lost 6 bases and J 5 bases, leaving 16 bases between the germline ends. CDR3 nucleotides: TGTGCCATCAGGCGAGGGGCTAGTATGGAGACCCAGTACTTC. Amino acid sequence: CAIRRGASMETQYF.

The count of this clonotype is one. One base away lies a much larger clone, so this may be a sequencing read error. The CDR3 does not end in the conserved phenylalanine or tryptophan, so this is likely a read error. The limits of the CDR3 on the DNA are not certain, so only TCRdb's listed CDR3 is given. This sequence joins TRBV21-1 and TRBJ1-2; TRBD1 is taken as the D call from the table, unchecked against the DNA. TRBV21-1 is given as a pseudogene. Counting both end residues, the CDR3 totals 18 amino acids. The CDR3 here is CASSTPQDRGQADYGYTS.

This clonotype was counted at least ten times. The CDR3: CASSPTGTVYEQYF. The DNA of the CDR3 is TGTGCCAGCAGCCCCACCGGGACTGTCTACGAGCAGTACTTC. The chain uses TRBV11-1 and TRBJ2-7; a possible D gene is TRBD2 (6 bases). Trimming took off 5 bases at V and 3 bases at J, with 14 bases between the two ends. CDR1 is SGHAT and CDR2 is FQDESV in the germline V gene (reference sequence). The CDR3 loop spans 14 amino acids.

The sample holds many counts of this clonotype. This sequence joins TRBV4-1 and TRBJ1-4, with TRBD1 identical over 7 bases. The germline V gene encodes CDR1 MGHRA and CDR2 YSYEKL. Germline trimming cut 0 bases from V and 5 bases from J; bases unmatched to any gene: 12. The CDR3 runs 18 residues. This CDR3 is CASSQEVTSWDRNEKLFF. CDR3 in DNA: TGCGCCAGCAGCCAAGAAGTTACTTCCTGGGACAGAAATGAAAAACTGTTTTTT.

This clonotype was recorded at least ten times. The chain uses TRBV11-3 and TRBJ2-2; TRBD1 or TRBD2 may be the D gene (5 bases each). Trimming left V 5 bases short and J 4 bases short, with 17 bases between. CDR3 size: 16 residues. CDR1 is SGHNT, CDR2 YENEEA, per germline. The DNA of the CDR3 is TGTGCCAGCAGCCCACCACTCCCCGGGACCACCGGGGAGCTGTTTTTT. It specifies CASSPPLPGTTGELFF.

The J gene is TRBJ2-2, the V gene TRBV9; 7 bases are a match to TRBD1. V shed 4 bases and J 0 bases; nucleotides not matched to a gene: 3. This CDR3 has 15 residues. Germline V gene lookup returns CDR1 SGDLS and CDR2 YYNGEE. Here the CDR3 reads CASSWGQSNTGELFF. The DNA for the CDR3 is TGTGCCAGCAGCTGGGGACAGTCGAACACCGGGGAGCTGTTTTTT.

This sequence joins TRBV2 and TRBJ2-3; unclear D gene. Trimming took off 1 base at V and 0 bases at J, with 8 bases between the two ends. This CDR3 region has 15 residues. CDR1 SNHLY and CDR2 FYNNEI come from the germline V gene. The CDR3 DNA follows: TGTGCCAGCAGTGAAGGCTTTAGTAGCACAGATACGCAGTATTTT. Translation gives CASSEGFSSTDTQYF.

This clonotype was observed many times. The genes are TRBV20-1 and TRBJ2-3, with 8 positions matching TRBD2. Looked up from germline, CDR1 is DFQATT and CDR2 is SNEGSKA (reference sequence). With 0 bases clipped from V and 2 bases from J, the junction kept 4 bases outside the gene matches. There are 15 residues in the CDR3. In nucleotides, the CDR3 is TGCAGTGCTAGAGAACTAGCGGAAATCACAGATACGCAGTATTTT. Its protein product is CSARELAEITDTQYF.